Below, 12 T cell receptor beta chains from the same sample are listed, as sequenced in a study of T cell responses to AZD1222 COVID-19 vaccine (dated by TCRdb to the early 2020s). The sample's time point label, decoded: baseline before first vaccination. Reading the label with the study, this specimen's treatment or condition is: meningococcal conjugate vaccine given as trial control. The method behind the library was the immunoSEQ multiplex PCR assay. In its TCRdb copy, this immuneACCESS table keeps in-frame sequences only and misses some clones. Where compared with another copy, unresolved V genes explain less than half of these, and the others have no known cause. This sample is represented by 150,000 to 180,000 clones; around 85% of them were singletons. 5.5% to 6% of the sample is held by the ten biggest clonotypes. The material was peripheral blood, obtained on day 0 of MenACWY control vaccination. The source is an adult in good health.

This chain uses TRBV5-1 with TRBJ2-3, with D unclear. The CDR3 extends over 15 amino acids. Deletions cut 0 bases from V and 1 base from J, with 9 bases between. Looked up from germline, CDR1 is SGHRS and CDR2 is YFSETQ. The CDR3 nucleotides are TGCGCCAGCAGCTTGGGTCATGGGGGCACAGATACGCAGTATTTT. It encodes CASSLGHGGTDTQYF.

V usage is TRBV30 and J usage is TRBJ2-7, with unresolved D. The germline CDR1 and CDR2 sequences are GTSNPN and SVGIG (reference sequence). The CDR3 sequence is 11 residues long. Trimming took off 1 base at V and 3 bases at J, with 4 bases between the two ends. CDR3 sequence reads: CAWSAVYEQYF. The CDR3 DNA reads as TGTGCCTGGAGTGCGGTCTACGAGCAGTACTTC.

This chain joins TRBV18 and TRBJ1-2; no reliable D call. The germline V gene has CDR1 KGHSH and CDR2 LQKENI. The CDR3 runs 14 residues. Deletions cut 3 bases from V and 6 bases from J, with 14 bases between. DNA of the CDR3: TGTGCCAGCTCACCCCCCGCGAATATGGATGGCTACACCTTC. The encoded protein is CASSPPANMDGYTF.

This rearrangement joins TRBV6-6 to TRBJ1-6; 10 nucleotides agree with TRBD1. The CDR3 totals 15 residues. Germline V gene lookup returns CDR1 MNHNY and CDR2 SVGAGI (reference sequence). V trimming: 6 bases; J trimming: 7 bases; junction bases outside the gene matches: 6. DNA for the CDR3: TGTGCCAGCAGCCCGCCGGGACAGGGGAATTCACCCCTCCACTTT. This gives the protein CASSPPGQGNSPLHF.

This clone was recorded only once. The chain carries TRBV30 and TRBJ1-3; D is uncertain. The CDR3 runs to 12 residues. Trimming cost V 5 bases and J 4 bases, with 9 bases left between them. Germline V gene sequence: CDR1 GTSNPN, CDR2 SVGIG (reference sequence). CDR3 region: CAWSAGGNTIYF. Written as DNA, the CDR3 is TGTGCCTGGTCCGCGGGGGGAAACACCATATATTTT.

V is TRBV5-1 and J is TRBJ1-6; possibly TRBD1 for D (5 bases). CDR3 length: 15 residues. Looked up from germline, CDR1 is SGHRS and CDR2 is YFSETQ. V was cut by 4 bases and J by 6 bases, with 14 bases left in between. The CDR3 is CASSTEDSSNSPLHF. Here the CDR3 DNA reads TGCGCCAGCAGCACAGAAGACAGTTCTAATTCACCCCTCCACTTT.

V is TRBV10-3 and J is TRBJ1-3; D remains unclear. V dropped 11 bases and J dropped 0 bases, with 11 bases sitting between them. The CDR3 consists of 13 residues. Germline V gene sequence: CDR1 ENHRY, CDR2 SYGVKD. In DNA, the CDR3 is TGTGCCTTAGGTGAGAGCTCTGGAAACACCATATATTTT. Its protein is CALGESSGNTIYF.

This chain joins TRBV10-1 and TRBJ1-1, with D hard to call. Trimming shortened V by 3 bases and J by 7 bases, and 9 bases separated the two germline ends. The germline gives CDR1 WNHNN, CDR2 SYGVQD (reference sequence). CDR3 size: 12 residues. The CDR3 DNA reads as TGCGCCAGCAGTGACAATCGCGGTGAAGCTTTCTTT. It specifies CASSDNRGEAFF.

The chain couples TRBV5-1 to TRBJ2-7; the D gene is possibly TRBD2 (6 bases). The length of the CDR3 is 14 residues. Between the trimmed V and J ends, which lost 0 bases and 2 bases, there was a span of 9 bases. Germline loops: CDR1 SGHRS, CDR2 YFSETQ. CDR3 region: CASSLGPGAYEQYV. For the CDR3, the DNA is TGCGCCAGCAGCTTGGGTCCGGGGGCCTACGAGCAGTACGTC.

This clone showed up just once. This rearrangement joins TRBV7-9 to TRBJ2-3; D is tentatively TRBD1 or TRBD2 (5 bases each). The CDR3 has 15 amino acids. V was cut by 5 bases and J by 5 bases, with 17 bases left in between. Per the germline V gene, CDR1 is SEHNR and CDR2 is FQNEAQ (reference sequence). CDR3 nucleotides: TGTGCCAGCAGCCCCAAGGGGAGTCGGGAAGATACGCAGTATTTT. Amino acids: CASSPKGSREDTQYF.

The V and J genes are TRBV5-4 and TRBJ2-4, with D unclear. The CDR3 has 14 residues. The V end lost 5 bases, the J end lost 0 bases, and 9 bases lay between the germline ends. CDR1 and CDR2 (germline): SGHNT, YYREEE (reference sequence). DNA of the CDR3: TGTGCCAGCAGTCGTAAGCAAGCCAAAAACATTCAGTACTTC. Translation: CASSRKQAKNIQYF.

This chain links TRBV5-1 with TRBJ1-4; D unresolved. The germline V gene encodes CDR1 SGHRS and CDR2 YFSETQ. Trimming left V 4 bases short and J 5 bases short, with 9 bases between. The length of the CDR3 is 13 residues. The CDR3 sequence is CASSTEGNEKLFF. In nucleotides, the CDR3 is TGCGCCAGCAGCACGGAAGGGAATGAAAAACTGTTTTTT.